These 21 T cell receptor beta chains originate from one sample sequenced in a study of T cells in Graves' hyperthyroidism and ophthalmopathy. TCR beta CDR3 regions were amplified from RNA. The HTBI set primed first-round TCR CDR3 RT-PCR. MiXCR, applied by TCRdb to the multiplex PCR reads, yields one record per CDR3 protein. In the table there are some 720,000 distinct CDR3 sequences, 15% to 20% of which are singletons. Source material: blood. These receptor sequences come from a man younger than 30 with Graves' hyperthyroidism.

Details on this clonotype: Being one base from a much bigger clone, this may be a read error. The rearrangement uses TRBV6-5 and TRBJ2-7; no definite D call. The assigned J gene may be wrong: the sequence end matches TRBJ2-1 better. The germline V gene encodes CDR1 MNHEY and CDR2 SVGAGI. The CDR3 runs to 15 residues. CDR3 region: CASSYAAGASYEQFF. The CDR3 DNA reads as TGTGCCAGCAGTTACGCGGCAGGAGCCTCCTACGAGCAGTTCTTC.

This clonotype was picked up one time. The rearrangement joins TRBV9 to TRBJ1-2; D remains ambiguous. This CDR3 has 12 residues. The V gene's germline CDR1 is SGDLS and CDR2 YYNGEE. Between the trimmed V and J ends, which lost 1 base and 0 bases, there was a span of 1 base. CDR3 residues: CASSVSNYGYTF. The CDR3, as DNA: TGTGCCAGCAGCGTATCTAACTATGGCTACACCTTC.

The sample holds a few counts of this clonotype. The chain employs TRBV9 and TRBJ2-3; 11 bases fit TRBD1. The germline V gene has CDR1 SGDLS and CDR2 YYNGEE. CDR3 size: 14 residues. J was trimmed by 5 bases and V by 4 bases; bases with no gene match: 3. Here the CDR3 reads CASSIGTGGDTQYF. In nucleotides, the CDR3 is TGTGCCAGCAGCATCGGGACAGGGGGAGATACGCAGTATTTT.

This clonotype was observed a handful of times. The gene calls are TRBV15 and TRBJ1-2; no reliable D call. Germline CDR1 is LNHNV and CDR2 is YYDKDF (reference sequence). The CDR3 is 12 residues long. V lost 5 bases, J lost 2 bases, and 6 bases lay in between. CDR3 nucleotides: TGTGCCACCAGCGGAGGGAACTATGGCTACACCTTC. Its protein product is CATSGGNYGYTF.

The V call is TRBV19, the J call TRBJ2-7, with a possible D match to TRBD1 (6 bases). CDR1 and CDR2 (germline): LNHDA, SQIVND (reference sequence). The CDR3 extends over 14 amino acids. Trimming removed 7 bases from V and 3 bases from J, with 16 bases in between. As DNA, the CDR3 is TGTGCCAGTACCTCGACAGGAGGCGTCTACGAGCAGTACTTC. Translation gives CASTSTGGVYEQYF.

The J gene is TRBJ2-2, the V gene TRBV30; 9 nucleotides agree with TRBD1. Unmatched junction bases numbered 9, after V lost 2 bases and J lost 2 bases. Germline CDR1 GTSNPN, CDR2 SVGIG (reference sequence). The CDR3 has 17 amino acids. The CDR3 sequence is CAWSSKWGQGNTGELFF. For the CDR3, the DNA is TGTGCCTGGAGTTCAAAGTGGGGACAGGGTAACACCGGGGAGCTGTTTTTT.

Ten or more counts support this clonotype. The V and J genes are TRBV6-5 and TRBJ2-1; D not resolved. Germline V gene data show CDR1 as MNHEY and CDR2 as SVGAGI. The CDR3 is 16 amino acids. V dropped 2 bases and J dropped 2 bases, with 13 bases sitting between them. In DNA, the CDR3 is TGTGCCAGCAGTTACCGAGGCGGAGTCGCCTACAATGAGCAGTTCTTC. It yields the protein CASSYRGGVAYNEQFF.

CDR3 in amino acids: CSVTRQGARETQYF. The CDR3 bases are TGCAGCGTTACTCGACAGGGGGCTAGAGAGACCCAGTACTTC. The chain employs TRBV29-1 and TRBJ2-5; 10 bases align to TRBD1. From germline, CDR1 is SQVTM and CDR2 ANQGSEA. V dropped 5 bases and J dropped 4; count of bases not matched to a gene: 7. This CDR3 spans 14 amino acids. Supplemented by reference TRBV29-1 and TRBJ2-5, the full variable domain reads SAVISQKPSRDICQRGTSLTIQCQVDSQVTMMFWYRQQPGQSLTLIATANQGSEATYESGFVIDKFPISRPNLTFSTLTVSNMSPEDSSIYLCSVTRQGARETQYFGPGTRLLVL.

The sample holds a few counts of this clonotype. This sequence joins TRBV6-2 or TRBV6-3 and TRBJ2-7; the match to TRBD2 covers 7 bases. The CDR3 has 15 residues. V lost 8 bases and J lost 5; bases outside the gene matches: 15. Per germline, CDR1 MNHEY and CDR2 SVGEGT. Here the CDR3 DNA reads TGTGCCAGCGCAATTGGGGGACTACCTCCCCACGAGCAGTACTTC. This encodes CASAIGGLPPHEQYF.

The table lists this clonotype with a few counts. The gene calls are TRBV11-3 and TRBJ2-5; no definite D call. The CDR3 runs 13 residues. V shed 6 bases and J shed 3 bases, with 11 bases lying between them. Per germline, CDR1 SGHNT and CDR2 YENEEA. The CDR3 region is CASRIGSEETQYF. CDR3 in DNA: TGTGCCAGCAGAATAGGGTCAGAAGAGACCCAGTACTTC.

This clonotype was found a few times. V gene TRBV7-9 combines with J gene TRBJ2-1; perhaps TRBD1 as D (6 bases). The V end lost 5 bases, the J end lost 8 bases, and 19 bases lay between the germline ends. This CDR3 is 15 amino acids long. Looked up from germline, CDR1 is SEHNR and CDR2 is FQNEAQ (reference sequence). CDR3 coding DNA: TGTGCCAGCAGCAAACAGGGTTGGCAGACGGATGAGCAGTTCTTC. Protein sequence: CASSKQGWQTDEQFF.

V is TRBV10-3 and J is TRBJ2-3; TRBD2 agrees at 9 bases. Germline-derived CDR1 and CDR2 are ENHRY and SYGVKD. With 7 bases clipped from V and 0 bases from J, the junction kept 14 bases outside the gene matches. The CDR3 has 18 residues. The CDR3 DNA reads TGTGCCATCATGGAGAATGGGCCTAGCGGGAAAAGCACAGATACGCAGTATTTT. It yields the protein CAIMENGPSGKSTDTQYF.

This clonotype was seen more than once but under ten times. This chain uses TRBV20-1 with TRBJ2-1; D is perhaps TRBD1 or TRBD2 (5 bases each). This CDR3 is built from 15 residues. Germline V lookup: CDR1 DFQATT, CDR2 SNEGSKA (reference sequence). Trimming removed 6 bases at V and 8 bases at J, with 23 bases between. As DNA, the CDR3 is TGCAGTGCCACCGGGACCAATAGGGGAGTTTATGAGCAGTTCTTC. Amino acid sequence: CSATGTNRGVYEQFF.

The rearrangement uses TRBV6-6 and TRBJ1-4, with TRBD1 as a possible D gene (6 bases). The CDR3 sequence is 15 residues long. Germline values: CDR1 MNHNY, CDR2 SVGAGI (reference sequence). Deletions cut 4 bases from V and 8 bases from J, with 17 bases between. CDR3 sequence (DNA): TGTGCCAGCAGTTTCTCGACAGGCCGGGTCGAAAAACTGTTTTTT. Encoded protein: CASSFSTGRVEKLFF.

The CDR3 sequence: CAISLRMNTEAFF. DNA for the CDR3: TGTGCCATCAGCCTCCGAATGAACACTGAAGCTTTCTTT. The chain joins TRBV10-3 to TRBJ1-1; D is unclear. V shed 6 bases and J shed 0 bases, with 8 bases lying between them. The CDR3 length is 13 residues. Germline V gene data show CDR1 as ENHRY and CDR2 as SYGVKD.

This sequence joins TRBV15 and TRBJ2-3; no firm D call. The CDR3 spans 13 residues. V was pared by 5 bases and J by 5 bases, with 11 bases between. Germline CDR1 and CDR2: LNHNV and YYDKDF (reference sequence). Here the CDR3 reads CATSPRLQDTQYF. CDR3 nucleotide sequence: TGTGCCACCAGCCCAAGGTTACAAGATACGCAGTATTTT.

This clonotype was detected many times. The chain carries TRBV11-2 and TRBJ2-5; D is possibly TRBD1 (5 bases). Germline V CDR1 and CDR2: SGHAT, FQNNGV. The V and J ends lost 2 bases and 5 bases respectively, with 15 bases between them. The CDR3 totals 15 residues. The CDR3 sequence is CASSLPPSRAETQYF. In nucleotides, the CDR3 is TGTGCCAGCAGCTTACCTCCCAGCAGGGCGGAGACCCAGTACTTC.

This clonotype showed up many times. This CDR3 reads CAWSPLGDSYNEQFF. In DNA form, the CDR3 reads TGTGCCTGGTCCCCCCTGGGAGACTCCTACAATGAGCAGTTCTTC. The chain links TRBV30 to TRBJ2-1, with D possibly matching TRBD2 (5 bases). This CDR3 spans 15 amino acids. V was cut by 5 bases and J by 0 bases, with 14 bases left in between. Germline V gene sequence: CDR1 GTSNPN, CDR2 SVGIG (reference sequence).

DNA for the CDR3: TGTGCCAGCAGCCCCCGTTTGGGAGCGGGAGACAATGAGCAGTTCTTC. Translation: CASSPRLGAGDNEQFF. V gene TRBV14 combines with J gene TRBJ2-1, with 8 positions matching TRBD2. J was trimmed by 5 bases and V by 4 bases; bases with no gene match: 10. The germline V gene has CDR1 SGHDN and CDR2 FVKESK. CDR3 size: 16 residues.

This clonotype occurred many times. The chain is built from TRBV6-1 and TRBJ1-1; D possibly corresponds to TRBD1 (6 bases). Germline-derived CDR1 and CDR2 are MNHNS and SASEGT. V was shortened by 6 bases and J by 1 base, with 15 bases between the two germline ends. CDR3 length equals 15 residues. CDR3: CASRPRGHRNTEAFF. As DNA, the CDR3 is TGTGCCAGCAGACCTAGGGGACACCGGAACACTGAAGCTTTCTTT.

The CDR3 DNA reads TGCGCCAGCAGCTTGGCCCTAGCGGGAGGGCCCTCGGACGAGCAGTACTTC. Protein sequence: CASSLALAGGPSDEQYF. This sequence joins TRBV5-1 and TRBJ2-7; TRBD2 matches 12 bases. The V gene's germline CDR1 is SGHRS and CDR2 YFSETQ. The length of the CDR3 is 17 residues. The V gene end was trimmed by 0 bases and the J gene end by 5 bases; junction bases not matched to a gene: 9.